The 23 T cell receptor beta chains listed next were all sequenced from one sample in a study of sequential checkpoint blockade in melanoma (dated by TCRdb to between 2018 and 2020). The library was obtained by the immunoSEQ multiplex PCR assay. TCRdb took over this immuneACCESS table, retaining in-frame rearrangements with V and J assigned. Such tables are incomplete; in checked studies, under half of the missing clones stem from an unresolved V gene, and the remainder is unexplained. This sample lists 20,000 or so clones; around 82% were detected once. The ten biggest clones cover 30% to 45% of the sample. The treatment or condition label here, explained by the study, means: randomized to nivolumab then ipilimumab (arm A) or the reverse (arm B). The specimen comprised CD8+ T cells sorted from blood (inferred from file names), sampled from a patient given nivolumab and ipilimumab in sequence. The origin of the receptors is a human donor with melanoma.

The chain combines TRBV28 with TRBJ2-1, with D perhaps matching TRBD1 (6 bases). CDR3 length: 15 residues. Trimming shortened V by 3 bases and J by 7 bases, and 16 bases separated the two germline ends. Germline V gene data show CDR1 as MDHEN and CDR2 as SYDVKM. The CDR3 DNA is TGTGCCAGCAGTTTTGCCCGCAGGGGTTGGAATGAGCAGTTCTTC. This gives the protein CASSFARRGWNEQFF.

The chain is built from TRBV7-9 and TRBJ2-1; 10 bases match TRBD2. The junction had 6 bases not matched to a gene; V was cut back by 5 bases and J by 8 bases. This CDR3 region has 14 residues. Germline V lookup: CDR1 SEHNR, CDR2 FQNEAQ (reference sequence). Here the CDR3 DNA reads TGTGCCAGCAGCCCCCCCCTAGCGGGAGATGAGCAGTTCTTC. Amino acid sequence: CASSPPLAGDEQFF.

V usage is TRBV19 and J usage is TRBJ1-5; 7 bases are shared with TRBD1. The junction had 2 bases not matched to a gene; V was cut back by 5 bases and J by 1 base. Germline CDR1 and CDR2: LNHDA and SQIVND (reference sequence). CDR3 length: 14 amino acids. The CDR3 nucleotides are TGTGCCAGTAGTCCACAGGGGAGCAATCAGCCCCAGCATTTT. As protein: CASSPQGSNQPQHF.

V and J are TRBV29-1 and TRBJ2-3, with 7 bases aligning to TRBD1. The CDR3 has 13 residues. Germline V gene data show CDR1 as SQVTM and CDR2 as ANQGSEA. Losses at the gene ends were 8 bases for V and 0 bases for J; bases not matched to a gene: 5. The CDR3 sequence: CSLQGISTDTQYF. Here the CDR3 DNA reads TGCAGCCTACAGGGGATTAGCACAGATACGCAGTATTTT.

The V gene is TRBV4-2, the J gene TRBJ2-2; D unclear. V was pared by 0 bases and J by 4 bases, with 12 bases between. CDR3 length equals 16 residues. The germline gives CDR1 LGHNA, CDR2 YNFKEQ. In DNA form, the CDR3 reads TGTGCCAGCAGCCAAGAAGACACCCTTCTCACCGGGGAGCTGTTTTTT. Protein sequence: CASSQEDTLLTGELFF.

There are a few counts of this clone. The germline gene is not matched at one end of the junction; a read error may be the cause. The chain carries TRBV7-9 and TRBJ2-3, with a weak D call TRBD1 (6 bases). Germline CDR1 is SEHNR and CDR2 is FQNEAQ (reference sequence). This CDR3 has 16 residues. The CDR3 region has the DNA TGTGCCAGCAGCACAAACAGGGATACTACCACACATACGCAGTATTTT. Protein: CASSTNRDTTTHTQYF.

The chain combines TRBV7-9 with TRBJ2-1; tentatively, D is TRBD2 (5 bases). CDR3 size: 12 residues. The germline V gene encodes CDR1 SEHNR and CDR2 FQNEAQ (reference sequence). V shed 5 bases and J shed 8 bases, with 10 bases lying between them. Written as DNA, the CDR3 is TGTGCCAGCAGCCCAGCGGTGCATGAGCAGTTCTTC. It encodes CASSPAVHEQFF.

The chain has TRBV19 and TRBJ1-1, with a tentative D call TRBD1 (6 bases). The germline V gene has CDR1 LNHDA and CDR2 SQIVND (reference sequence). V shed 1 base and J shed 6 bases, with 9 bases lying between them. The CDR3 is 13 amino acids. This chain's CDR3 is CASSIVEGAEAFF. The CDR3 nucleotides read TGTGCCAGTAGTATAGTTGAGGGGGCTGAAGCTTTCTTT.

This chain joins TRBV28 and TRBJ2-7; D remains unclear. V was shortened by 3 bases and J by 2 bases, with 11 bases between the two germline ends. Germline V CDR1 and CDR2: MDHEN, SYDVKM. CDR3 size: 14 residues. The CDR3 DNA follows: TGTGCCAGCAGTTTCCTTGACATCCCCTACGAGCAGTACTTC. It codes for CASSFLDIPYEQYF.

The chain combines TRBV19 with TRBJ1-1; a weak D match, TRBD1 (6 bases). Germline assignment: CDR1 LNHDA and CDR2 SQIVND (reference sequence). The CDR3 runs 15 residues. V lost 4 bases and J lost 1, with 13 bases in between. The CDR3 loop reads CASSTRGGGNTEAFF. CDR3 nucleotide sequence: TGTGCCAGTAGTACTAGGGGGGGAGGGAACACTGAAGCTTTCTTT.

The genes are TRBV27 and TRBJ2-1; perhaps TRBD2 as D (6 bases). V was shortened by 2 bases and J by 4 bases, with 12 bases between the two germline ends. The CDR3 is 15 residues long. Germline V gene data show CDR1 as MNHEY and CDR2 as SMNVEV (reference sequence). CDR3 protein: CASSLGRMRYNEQFF. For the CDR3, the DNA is TGTGCCAGCAGTTTAGGGAGGATGAGGTACAATGAGCAGTTCTTC.

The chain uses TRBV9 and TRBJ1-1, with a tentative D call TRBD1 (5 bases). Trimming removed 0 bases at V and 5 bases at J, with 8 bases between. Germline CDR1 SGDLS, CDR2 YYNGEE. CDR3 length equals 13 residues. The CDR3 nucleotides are TGTGCCAGCAGCGTAGGGGGGGAGACTGAAGCTTTCTTT. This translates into CASSVGGETEAFF.

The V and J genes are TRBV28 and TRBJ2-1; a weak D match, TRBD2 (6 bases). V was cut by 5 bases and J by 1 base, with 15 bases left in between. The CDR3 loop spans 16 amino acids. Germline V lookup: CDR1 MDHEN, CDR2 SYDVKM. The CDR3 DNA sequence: TGTGCCAGCAGTCCCGAAATAGCGGATTCCTACAATGAGCAGTTCTTC. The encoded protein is CASSPEIADSYNEQFF.

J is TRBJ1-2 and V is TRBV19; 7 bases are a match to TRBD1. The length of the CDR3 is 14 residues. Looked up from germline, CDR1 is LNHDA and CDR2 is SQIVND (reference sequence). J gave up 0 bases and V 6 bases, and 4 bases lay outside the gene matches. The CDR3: CASRYRGANYGYTF. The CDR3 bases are TGTGCCAGTAGATACAGGGGAGCTAACTATGGCTACACCTTC.

DNA for the CDR3: TGTGCCAGCCGGGCACGGGATTATAGCAATCAGCCCCAGCATTTT. Translation gives CASRARDYSNQPQHF. The V gene is TRBV6-5, the J gene TRBJ1-5, with D unresolved. The germline V and J ends were trimmed by 8 bases and 0 bases, with 14 bases remaining between them. The CDR3 has 15 amino acids. Germline CDR1 is MNHEY and CDR2 is SVGAGI.

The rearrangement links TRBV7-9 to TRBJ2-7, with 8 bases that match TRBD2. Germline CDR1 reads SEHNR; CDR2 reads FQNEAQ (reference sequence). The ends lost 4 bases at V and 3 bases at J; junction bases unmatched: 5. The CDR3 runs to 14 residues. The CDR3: CASSSGTRDYEQYF. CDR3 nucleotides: TGTGCCAGCAGCTCCGGGACTAGGGACTACGAGCAGTACTTC. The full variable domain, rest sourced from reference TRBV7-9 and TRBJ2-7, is DTGVSQNPRHKITKRGQNVTFRCDPISEHNRLYWYRQTLGQGPEFLTYFQNEAQLEKSRLLSDRFSAERPKGSFSTLEIQRTEQGDSAMYLCASSSGTRDYEQYFGPGTRLTVT.

CDR3 protein: CASSQDKDIISYEQYF. The CDR3 bases are TGTGCCAGCAGCCAAGATAAGGACATAATTTCCTACGAGCAGTACTTC. The chain carries TRBV4-2 and TRBJ2-7; a weak D match, TRBD1 (5 bases). The length of the CDR3 is 16 residues. Looked up from germline, CDR1 is LGHNA and CDR2 is YNFKEQ. Trimming took 0 bases from V and 1 from J, leaving 13 bases between them.

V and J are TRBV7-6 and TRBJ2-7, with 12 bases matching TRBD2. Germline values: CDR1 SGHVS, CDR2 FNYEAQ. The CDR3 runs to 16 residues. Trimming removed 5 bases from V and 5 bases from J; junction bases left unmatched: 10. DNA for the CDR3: TGTGCCAGCAGCCCCCGGGTACTAGCGGGAGGTGACGAGCAGTACTTC. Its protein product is CASSPRVLAGGDEQYF.

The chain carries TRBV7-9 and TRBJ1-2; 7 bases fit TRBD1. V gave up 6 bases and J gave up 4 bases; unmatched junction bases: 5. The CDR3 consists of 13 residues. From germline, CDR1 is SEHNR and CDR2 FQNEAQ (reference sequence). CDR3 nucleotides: TGTGCCAGCAGGACAGGGACACTCTATGGCTACACCTTC. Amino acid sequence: CASRTGTLYGYTF.

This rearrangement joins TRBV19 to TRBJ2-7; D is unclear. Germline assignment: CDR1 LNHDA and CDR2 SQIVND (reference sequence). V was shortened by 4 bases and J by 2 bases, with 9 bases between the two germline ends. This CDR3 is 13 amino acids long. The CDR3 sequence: CASSSTETYEQYF. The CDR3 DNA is TGTGCCAGTAGTAGTACAGAAACCTACGAGCAGTACTTC.

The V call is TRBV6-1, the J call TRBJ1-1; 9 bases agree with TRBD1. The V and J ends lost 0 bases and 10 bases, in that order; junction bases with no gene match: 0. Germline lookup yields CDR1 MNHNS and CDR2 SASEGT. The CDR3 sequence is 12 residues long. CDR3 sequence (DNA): TGTGCCAGCAGTGAAGCGGACAGGGGAGCTTTCTTT. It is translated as CASSEADRGAFF.

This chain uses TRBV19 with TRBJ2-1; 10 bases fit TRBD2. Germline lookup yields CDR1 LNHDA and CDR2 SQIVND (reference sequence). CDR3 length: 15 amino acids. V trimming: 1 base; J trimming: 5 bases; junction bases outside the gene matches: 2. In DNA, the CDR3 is TGTGCCAGTAGTATAGTAGGACTAGCGGACAATGAGCAGTTCTTC. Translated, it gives CASSIVGLADNEQFF.

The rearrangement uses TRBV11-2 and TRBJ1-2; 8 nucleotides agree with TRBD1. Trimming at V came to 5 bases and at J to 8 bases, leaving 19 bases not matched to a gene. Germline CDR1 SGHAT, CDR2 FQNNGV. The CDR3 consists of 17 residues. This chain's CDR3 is CASSNWVQGALGRGYTF. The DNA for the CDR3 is TGTGCCAGCAGCAATTGGGTCCAGGGGGCCCTAGGCCGGGGCTACACCTTC. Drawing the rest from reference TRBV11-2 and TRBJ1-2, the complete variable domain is EAGVAQSPRYKIIEKRQSVAFWCNPISGHATLYWYQQILGQGPKLLIQFQNNGVVDDSQLPKDRFSAERLKGVDSTLKIQPAKLEDSAVYLCASSNWVQGALGRGYTFGSGTRLTVV.